The following is a T cell receptor beta chain sequence with its context. Its antigen is still unknown. Nothing much larger sits one base from this clone, and base qualities are not available. The data were obtained in a study of OX40 agonist ivuxolimab in advanced cancers. In terms of the full investigation: The costimulatory receptor OX40 (CD134) was targeted by ivuxolimab, a fully human IgG2 agonistic monoclonal antibody. Intravenous ivuxolimab was administered to patients every 2 weeks at six dose levels: 0.01, 0.1, 0.3, 1.5, 3 and 10 mg/kg. Among the roughly 50 dose-escalation patients, 19 had hepatocellular carcinoma, around 15 melanoma, 9 renal cell carcinoma and 9 head and neck cancer. In the dose-escalation cohort, more than 75% of patients were male, and the mean age was about 55 years, with a range of about 23 to 85. Prior anti-PD-1, anti-PD-L1 or anti-CTLA-4 therapy was permitted, and checkpoint inhibitors had been received by around 40% of dose-escalation patients. Three dose-escalation patients achieved partial responses, one with hepatocellular carcinoma and two with cutaneous melanoma. Peripheral TCRbeta sequencing was intended to test whether TCR sequence diversity was altered and clonal T-cell expansion was caused by ivuxolimab. The paper describes the monotherapy dose-escalation part (N = 52 patients) of the phase I trial of ivuxolimab.

Paper-wide results and their limitations: On average, CD8+ T cells showed more expanded clones than CD4+ T cells after ivuxolimab. Partial responders in the 0.1-3.0 mg/kg groups had among the lowest normalized peripheral clonal expansion, especially among CD8+ T cells. The antigen specificity of the peripheral T cells that underwent clonal expansion was not determined. At doses of 0.1 to 3.0 mg/kg, clonal expansion of both CD4+ and CD8+ T cells in blood was seen between baseline and week 6. Low levels of normalized T-cell clonal expansion were also seen in some patients who did not respond.

Patients with autoimmune disease history or receiving systemic immunosuppression were excluded from the trial. Peripheral blood for TCR sequencing was collected from all dose cohorts at baseline, on cycle 4 day 1, and on cycle 7 day 1. Samples were obtained from an open-label, multicenter, first-in-human phase I dose-escalation trial of ivuxolimab. The trial enrolled adults with locally advanced or metastatic head and neck squamous cell, hepatocellular, melanoma or renal cell carcinoma. CD4+ and CD8+ T cells were sorted separately from peripheral blood before TCR sequencing. Taken from cysteine to phenylalanine, the CDR3 has 13 residues. Here the CDR3 DNA is all that survives: 39 bases in frame from base 1. V loses 5 bases, J loses 6 bases, and the germline ends lie 11 bases apart. From a lookup of the germline V gene (reference sequence), CDR1 and CDR2 are SSHAT and FNYEAQ. Genomic DNA was isolated from the sorted cells so that the TCRbeta CDR3 region could be sequenced. The immunoSEQ Assay was used for sequencing of TCRbeta CDR3 regions. The table comes from immuneACCESS by way of TCRdb, which keeps in-frame sequences with V and J called. Part of the clones is missing from these tables; in studies checked, under half for an unresolved V gene and the rest for unknown reasons. The sample contains about 86,000 clones, 87% of them found a single time. The leading ten clones occupy roughly 1.5% of the sample.

The rearrangement combines TRBV7-7 with TRBJ2-1, and the D gene may be TRBD2, 5 bases matching. This TCR derives from an adult with an advanced solid tumor such as melanoma, head and neck, liver or kidney cancer. Source: CD4+ or CD8+ T cells sorted from blood, taken in a trial of the OX40 agonist ivuxolimab. The DNA sequence reads TGTGCCAGCAGCCAGGACTTTGCCAATGAGCAGTTCTTC. Translated, it gives CASSQDFANEQFF.